The 25 T cell receptor beta chains listed next were all sequenced from one sample in a study of blood T cell repertoires in COVID-19. Method: immunoSEQ multiplex PCR; TCRdb's copy keeps in-frame clones and lacks some. The repertoire consists of 110,000 to 150,000 clones, with approximately 80% occurring once and the leading ten covering 6.2%. The sequenced material came from PBMCs or T cells enriched from blood (not recorded which). These receptors were obtained from a woman between 40 and 55 years old who had recovered from COVID-19.

V usage is TRBV13 and J usage is TRBJ2-7; 7 bases map to TRBD1. Unmatched junction bases numbered 5, after V lost 5 bases and J lost 4 bases. The germline gives CDR1 PRHDT, CDR2 FYEKMQ (reference sequence). The CDR3 is 13 amino acids. This CDR3 is CASSPEDRYEQYF. CDR3 DNA sequence: TGTGCCAGCAGCCCGGAGGACAGGTACGAGCAGTACTTC.

V gene TRBV5-1 combines with J gene TRBJ1-4; TRBD1 is a possible D gene (5 bases). This CDR3 is built from 16 residues. CDR1 is SGHRS and CDR2 is YFSETQ in the germline V gene. With 0 bases removed from V and 8 bases from J, the gap between germline ends came to 17 bases. CDR3 residues: CASSLAPDTQEEKLFF. The CDR3 DNA follows: TGCGCCAGCAGCTTGGCCCCGGACACCCAAGAGGAAAAACTGTTTTTT.

This rearrangement joins TRBV7-3 to TRBJ2-7; the D gene is possibly TRBD2 (5 bases). The CDR3 runs to 15 residues. Germline CDR1 is SGHTA and CDR2 is FQGTGA. V was pared by 1 base and J by 9 bases, with 19 bases between. The CDR3 DNA reads TGTGCCAGCAGCTTAAACGCAGGAGACCCTGGAGGGCAGTACTTC. Amino acid sequence: CASSLNAGDPGGQYF.

This sequence joins TRBV19 and TRBJ1-2; the D gene is possibly TRBD1 (6 bases). V was cut by 6 bases and J by 6 bases, with 11 bases left in between. The length of the CDR3 is 12 residues. Germline V gene sequence: CDR1 LNHDA, CDR2 SQIVND (reference sequence). The chain's CDR3 is CASSGQINGYTF. CDR3 in DNA: TGTGCCAGTAGCGGACAGATAAATGGCTACACCTTC.

The sample holds a few counts of this clone. V and J are TRBV4-1 and TRBJ2-2; perhaps TRBD2 as D (5 bases). CDR1 is MGHRA and CDR2 is YSYEKL in the germline V gene. This CDR3 contains 18 residues. V lost 2 bases to trimming and J lost 0 bases, with 16 bases between them. CDR3 residues: CASSQSGFGVPNTGELFF. The CDR3 nucleotides are TGCGCCAGCAGCCAATCCGGTTTCGGGGTTCCGAACACCGGGGAGCTGTTTTTT.

The chain has TRBV2 and TRBJ2-1, with TRBD2 matching over 11 bases. The CDR3 has 15 amino acids. V trimming: 7 bases; J trimming: 4 bases; junction bases outside the gene matches: 6. Germline CDR1 is SNHLY and CDR2 is FYNNEI. The CDR3 DNA reads TGTGCCAGCACCTTCCTAGCGGGGGGATACAATGAGCAGTTCTTC. The encoded protein is CASTFLAGGYNEQFF.

The rearrangement links TRBV15 to TRBJ1-2; 10 bases are a match to TRBD1. Germline CDR1 reads LNHNV; CDR2 reads YYDKDF (reference sequence). J lost 7 bases, V lost 0 bases, and 5 bases had no gene match. This CDR3 spans 15 amino acids. CDR3 coding DNA: TGTGCCACCAGCAGAGAGCCCGGGACAGGGGTTGGCTACACCTTC. The encoded protein is CATSREPGTGVGYTF.

Written as DNA, the CDR3 is TGTGCCAGCAGGGAGGGTGGCCTCTCTGGAAACACCATATATTTT. Translating it yields CASREGGLSGNTIYF. The rearrangement links TRBV2 to TRBJ1-3; D is uncertain. V was clipped by 6 bases and J by 0 bases, with 12 bases between them. CDR1 and CDR2 from the germline V gene are SNHLY and FYNNEI. The CDR3 extends over 15 amino acids.

This chain uses TRBV19 with TRBJ1-4, with 7 bases identical to TRBD1. V was pared by 9 bases and J by 3 bases, with 7 bases of the junction left unmatched. The CDR3 extends over 14 amino acids. Germline V gene data show CDR1 as LNHDA and CDR2 as SQIVND (reference sequence). CDR3 nucleotides: TGTGCCAGCAAGATGGGACAGTCTAATGAAAAACTGTTTTTT. It yields the protein CASKMGQSNEKLFF.

Remarks on this clone: This likely comes from a read error, as the CDR3 has no conserved phenylalanine or tryptophan at its end. It is unclear where the CDR3 begins or ends on the DNA, so no DNA is shown, and the CDR3 is as TCRdb lists it. This chain's CDR3 is CASSWGDL. The chain recombines TRBV5-1 with TRBJ2-7; TRBD2 is the table's D call, not checked against the DNA. CDR1 and CDR2 from the germline V gene are SGHRS and YFSETQ. The CDR3 contains 8 residues when both ends are counted.

The V gene is TRBV2, the J gene TRBJ2-2; 9 bases agree with TRBD2. The CDR3 length is 18 residues. V trimming: 8 bases; J trimming: 8 bases; junction bases outside the gene matches: 21. Germline V lookup: CDR1 SNHLY, CDR2 FYNNEI. The chain's CDR3 is CASQTSGDPREPRGELFF. In nucleotides, the CDR3 is TGTGCCAGCCAGACTAGCGGCGACCCAAGAGAGCCTCGAGGGGAGCTGTTTTTT.

This rearrangement joins TRBV5-1 to TRBJ2-1; D is undetermined. The CDR3 spans 13 residues. Germline V lookup: CDR1 SGHRS, CDR2 YFSETQ. V lost 4 bases and J 8 bases, leaving 13 bases between the germline ends. In DNA form, the CDR3 reads TGCGCCAGCAGCAGGCGAAGAAGCGATGAGCAGTTCTTC. It encodes CASSRRRSDEQFF.

J is TRBJ2-3 and V is TRBV5-1, with D possibly TRBD1 on 5 matching bases. The CDR3 has 16 residues. Trimming left V 0 bases short and J 0 bases short, with 11 bases between. Germline-derived CDR1 and CDR2 are SGHRS and YFSETQ. This CDR3 reads CASSLVSGMSTDTQYF. The CDR3, as DNA: TGCGCCAGCAGCTTGGTGTCAGGGATGAGCACAGATACGCAGTATTTT.

The chain carries TRBV5-1 and TRBJ2-7, with 9 bases fitting TRBD1. Trimming cost V 0 bases and J 5 bases; bases outside gene matches: 6. From germline, CDR1 is SGHRS and CDR2 YFSETQ. This CDR3 has 15 residues. CDR3 sequence reads: CASSLAGTGNHEQYF. In DNA, the CDR3 is TGCGCCAGCAGCTTGGCCGGGACAGGGAACCACGAGCAGTACTTC. The full variable domain, its missing parts supplied by reference TRBV5-1 and TRBJ2-7, is KAGVTQTPRYLIKTRGQQVTLSCSPISGHRSVSWYQQTPGQGLQFLFEYFSETQRNKGNFPGRFSGRQFSNSRSEMNVSTLELGDSALYLCASSLAGTGNHEQYFGPGTRLTVT.

This clone came up a few times. This sequence joins TRBV4-1 and TRBJ2-7; 16 bases map to TRBD2. With V trimmed by 3 bases and J by 3 bases, 2 bases remained unmatched. Germline CDR1 is MGHRA and CDR2 is YSYEKL. The length of the CDR3 is 16 residues. The CDR3, as DNA: TGCGCCAGCAGCCAGGGGACTAGCGGGGGGGTCTACGAGCAGTACTTC. Its translation: CASSQGTSGGVYEQYF.

This chain uses TRBV11-2 with TRBJ1-2; D unclear. The ends were cut back, 5 bases at V and 4 bases at J, with 14 bases in the middle. CDR1 and CDR2 (germline): SGHAT, FQNNGV. The CDR3 sequence is 14 residues long. In DNA form, the CDR3 reads TGTGCCAGCAGCCTTAGCGGGCTGTCCTATGGCTACACCTTC. Amino acid sequence: CASSLSGLSYGYTF.

This chain links TRBV3-1 (or the pseudogene TRBV3-2) with TRBJ1-1; D is perhaps TRBD1 (5 bases). Trimming pared 3 bases from V and 2 bases from J, leaving 13 bases between. CDR1 and CDR2 (germline): LGHDT, YNNKEL (reference sequence). CDR3 length: 15 residues. Here the CDR3 reads CASSHNRWSNTEAFF. The CDR3 DNA reads as TGTGCCAGCAGCCACAACAGGTGGTCTAACACTGAAGCTTTCTTT.

The J gene is TRBJ1-3, the V gene TRBV7-9; 7 bases match TRBD1. CDR3 length equals 15 residues. Germline CDR1 SEHNR, CDR2 FQNEAQ (reference sequence). The J segment lost 2 bases and the V segment lost 5 bases, leaving 6 bases of the junction unmatched. CDR3: CASSRQGVTGNTIYF. The CDR3 DNA is TGTGCCAGCAGCCGCCAGGGGGTAACTGGAAACACCATATATTTT.

The CDR3 DNA follows: TGTGCCAGCAGCCAATCCTACCGAGGCGGGGAGCTGTTTTTT. It is translated as CASSQSYRGGELFF. The chain joins TRBV3-1 (or the pseudogene TRBV3-2) to TRBJ2-2, with no clear D. The CDR3 is made up of 14 amino acids. Germline V gene lookup returns CDR1 LGHDT and CDR2 YNNKEL (reference sequence). V was clipped by 2 bases and J by 7 bases, with 11 bases between them.

The chain links TRBV7-3 to TRBJ2-3; TRBD1 might be the D (6 bases). Per the germline V gene, CDR1 is SGHTA and CDR2 is FQGTGA. V was shortened by 4 bases and J by 5 bases, with 13 bases between the two germline ends. CDR3 size: 14 residues. The chain's CDR3 is CASSWNRDEDTQYF. Written as DNA, the CDR3 is TGTGCCAGCAGCTGGAACAGGGATGAAGATACGCAGTATTTT.

This clone appeared a few times. The chain carries TRBV3-1 (or the pseudogene TRBV3-2) and TRBJ1-1; D ambiguous. This CDR3 comprises 15 residues. Germline V gene lookup returns CDR1 LGHDT and CDR2 YNNKEL (reference sequence). V was clipped by 4 bases and J by 0 bases, with 12 bases between them. The CDR3 region has the DNA TGTGCCAGCAGCCGCTCCAACATAATGAACACTGAAGCTTTCTTT. Amino acid sequence: CASSRSNIMNTEAFF.

DNA of the CDR3: TGCGCCAGCAGATTTGGCGTACTAGCGGGAGGAGGAAATGAGCAGTTCTTC. Residues: CASRFGVLAGGGNEQFF. The chain couples TRBV5-1 to TRBJ2-1; TRBD2 matches at 12 bases. Looked up from germline, CDR1 is SGHRS and CDR2 is YFSETQ. The CDR3 sequence is 17 residues long. With 5 bases clipped from V and 7 bases from J, the junction kept 13 bases outside the gene matches.

The chain has TRBV2 and TRBJ1-1; TRBD1 matches 7 bases. J was trimmed by 10 bases and V by 3 bases; bases with no gene match: 5. The CDR3 loop spans 12 amino acids. CDR1 and CDR2 (germline): SNHLY, FYNNEI. CDR3 in DNA: TGTGCCAGCAGTGAGGAGGGGGCTGGAGCTTTCTTT. It codes for CASSEEGAGAFF. Full variable domain (missing parts from reference TRBV2 and TRBJ1-1): EPEVTQTPSHQVTQMGQEVILRCVPISNHLYFYWYRQILGQKVEFLVSFYNNEISEKSEIFDDQFSVERPDGSNFTLKIRSTKLEDSAMYFCASSEEGAGAFFGQGTRLTVV.

This sequence joins TRBV5-1 and TRBJ2-6; the D is unclear. The CDR3 length is 16 residues. Germline CDR1 reads SGHRS; CDR2 reads YFSETQ. Trimming removed 2 bases from V and 4 bases from J, with 13 bases in between. Written as DNA, the CDR3 is TGCGCCAGCAGCTTCTCCGGGTTGGCCGGGGCCAACGTCCTGACTTTC. This codes for CASSFSGLAGANVLTF.

The chain is built from TRBV5-1 and TRBJ1-1; tentatively, D is TRBD1 (6 bases). The CDR3 runs 14 residues. V dropped 6 bases and J dropped 1 base, with 13 bases sitting between them. The germline V gene encodes CDR1 SGHRS and CDR2 YFSETQ. The CDR3 bases are TGCGCCAGCAAGCTACAGGGCACGAACACTGAAGCTTTCTTT. Encoded protein: CASKLQGTNTEAFF.